The clone carrying this TCR beta chain was seen a handful of times. Antigen unknown. This entry belongs to a study of T-cell memory formation after mild COVID-19. The overall study: In these data, TCR clusters were largely donor specific.

Study-wide results and caveats: Several responding clones turned up in pre-infection memory, indicating that cross-reactive memory may have taken part. Shrinking CD4+ clones resided mostly in CM and EM, and CD8+ ones in EMRA.

Germline V CDR1 and CDR2: LGHDT, YNNKEL (reference sequence). V shed 3 bases and J 0 bases; nucleotides not matched to a gene: 7. The CDR3 length is 17 residues. Constant-segment primers and 5'RACE yielded cDNA libraries for TCR alpha and TCR beta, each carrying sample barcodes and UMIs. A single record per CDR3 protein comes from TCRdb applying MiXCR to the 5' RACE reads. This table has around 390,000 distinct CDR3 sequences, 15% to 20% appearing once. Material: PBMCs or a T cell subset sorted from them (not recorded which). V gene TRBV3-1 combines with J gene TRBJ1-3; 8 bases fit TRBD1. This TCR came from a man younger than 30 who had mild COVID-19 (a few samples of this study predate the infection). Cell type and time point are not known. The CDR3 spells CASSQTGQGSSGNTIYF. The CDR3, as DNA: TGTGCCAGCAGCCAGACCGGACAGGGCTCCTCTGGAAACACCATATATTTT.